This T cell receptor beta chain derives from a study of T-cell memory formation after mild COVID-19. General study results and limits: Clones that got smaller from day 15 to 85 had even CD4/CD8, while clones growing later tipped toward CD4+. Pre-infection memory held some responding clones, suggesting pre-existing cross-reactive T cells responded.

Via MiXCR, TCRdb re-called the 5' RACE reads, giving one row per CDR3 protein. This table holds approximately 60,000 distinct CDR3 sequences, roughly 9.5% found once. Concerning this clonotype: Its antigen is unidentified.

This TCR derives from a man aged 18 to 29 who had mild COVID-19 (a few samples of this study predate the infection). Cell type and time point are not known. Sequenced material: PBMCs or a T cell subset sorted from them (not recorded which).

The CDR3 protein is CASSLGLAGGRMFF. The CDR3 nucleotides are TGTGCCAGCAGTTTAGGCCTAGCGGGGGGCCGTATGTTCTTC. The genes are TRBV12-3 or TRBV12-4 and TRBJ2-1; 11 nucleotides agree with TRBD2. CDR3 length: 14 amino acids. V shed 1 base, J shed 15 bases, and the junction held 8 bases outside the gene matches.